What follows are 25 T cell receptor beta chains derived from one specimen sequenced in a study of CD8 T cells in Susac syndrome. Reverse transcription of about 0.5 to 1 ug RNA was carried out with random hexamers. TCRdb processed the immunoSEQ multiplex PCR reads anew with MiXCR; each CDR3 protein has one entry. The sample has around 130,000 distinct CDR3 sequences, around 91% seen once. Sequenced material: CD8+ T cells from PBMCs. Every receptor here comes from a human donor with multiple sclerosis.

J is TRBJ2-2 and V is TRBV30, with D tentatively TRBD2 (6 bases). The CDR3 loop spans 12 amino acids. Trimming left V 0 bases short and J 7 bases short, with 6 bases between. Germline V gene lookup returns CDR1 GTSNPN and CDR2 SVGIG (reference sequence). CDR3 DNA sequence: TGTGCCTGGAGTGTAGCGGGCGGGGAGCTGTTTTTT. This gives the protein CAWSVAGGELFF.

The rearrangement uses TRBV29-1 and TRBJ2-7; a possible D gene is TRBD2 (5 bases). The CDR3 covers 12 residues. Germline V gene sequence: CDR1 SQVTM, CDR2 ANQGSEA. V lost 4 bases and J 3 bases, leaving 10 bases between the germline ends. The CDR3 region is CSVVERYYEQYF. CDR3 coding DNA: TGCAGCGTTGTCGAGCGGTACTACGAGCAGTACTTC.

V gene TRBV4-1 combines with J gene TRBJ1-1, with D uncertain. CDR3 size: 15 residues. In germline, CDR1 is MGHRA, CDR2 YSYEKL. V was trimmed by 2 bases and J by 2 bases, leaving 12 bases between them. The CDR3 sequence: CASSQNYLGNTEAFF. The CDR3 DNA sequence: TGCGCCAGCAGCCAAAATTATCTGGGAAACACTGAAGCTTTCTTT.

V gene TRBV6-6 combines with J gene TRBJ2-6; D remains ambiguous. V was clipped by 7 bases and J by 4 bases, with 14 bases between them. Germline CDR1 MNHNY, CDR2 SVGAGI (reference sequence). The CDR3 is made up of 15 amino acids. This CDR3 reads CASTARETGANVLTF. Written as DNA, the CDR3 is TGTGCCAGCACCGCTCGAGAAACCGGGGCCAACGTCCTGACTTTC.

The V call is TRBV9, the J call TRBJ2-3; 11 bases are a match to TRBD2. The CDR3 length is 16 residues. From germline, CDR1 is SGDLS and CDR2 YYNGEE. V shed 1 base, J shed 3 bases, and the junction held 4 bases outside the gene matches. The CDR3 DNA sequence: TGTGCCAGCAGCGTAATATCTAGCGGGAGGACAGATACGCAGTATTTT. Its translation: CASSVISSGRTDTQYF.

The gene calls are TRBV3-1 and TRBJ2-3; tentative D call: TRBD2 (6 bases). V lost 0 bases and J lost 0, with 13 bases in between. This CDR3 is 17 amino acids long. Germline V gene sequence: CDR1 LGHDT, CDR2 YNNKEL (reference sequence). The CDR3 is CASSQDDWGLSTDTQYF. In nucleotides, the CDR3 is TGTGCCAGCAGCCAAGACGATTGGGGACTGAGCACAGATACGCAGTATTTT.

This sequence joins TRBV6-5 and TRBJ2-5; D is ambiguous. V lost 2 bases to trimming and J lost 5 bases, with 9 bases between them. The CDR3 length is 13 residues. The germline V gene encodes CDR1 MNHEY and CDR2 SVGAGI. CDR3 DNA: TGTGCCAGCAGTTACGTTACGGGCGAGACCCAGTACTTC. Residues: CASSYVTGETQYF.

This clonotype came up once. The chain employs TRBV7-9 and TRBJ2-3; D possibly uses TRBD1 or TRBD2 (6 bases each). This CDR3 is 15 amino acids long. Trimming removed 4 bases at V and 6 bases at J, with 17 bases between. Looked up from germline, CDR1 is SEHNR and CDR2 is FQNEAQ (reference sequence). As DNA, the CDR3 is TGTGCCAGCAGCTCTACGTGGCAGGGGAGGGATACGCAGTATTTT. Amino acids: CASSSTWQGRDTQYF. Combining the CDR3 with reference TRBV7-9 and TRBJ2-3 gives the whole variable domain DTGVSQNPRHKITKRGQNVTFRCDPISEHNRLYWYRQTLGQGPEFLTYFQNEAQLEKSRLLSDRFSAERPKGSFSTLEIQRTEQGDSAMYLCASSSTWQGRDTQYFGPGTRLTVL.

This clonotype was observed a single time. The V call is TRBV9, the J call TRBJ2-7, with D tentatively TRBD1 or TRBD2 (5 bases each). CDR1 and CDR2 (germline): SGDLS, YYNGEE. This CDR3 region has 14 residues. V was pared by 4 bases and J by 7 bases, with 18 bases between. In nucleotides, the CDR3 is TGTGCCAGCAGCCCAGAGGTGGGGGAAACGGAGCAGTACTTC. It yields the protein CASSPEVGETEQYF.

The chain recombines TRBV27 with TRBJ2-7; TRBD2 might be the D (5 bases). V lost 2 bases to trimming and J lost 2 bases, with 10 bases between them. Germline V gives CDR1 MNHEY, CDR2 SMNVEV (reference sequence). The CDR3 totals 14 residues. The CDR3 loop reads CASSLGASPYEQYF. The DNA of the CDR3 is TGTGCCAGCAGTTTAGGTGCTAGCCCCTACGAGCAGTACTTC.

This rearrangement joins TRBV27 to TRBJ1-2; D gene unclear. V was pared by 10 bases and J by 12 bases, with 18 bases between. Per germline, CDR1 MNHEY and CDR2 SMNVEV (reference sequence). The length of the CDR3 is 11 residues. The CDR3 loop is CATRGDGEDTF. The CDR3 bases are TGTGCCACCCGGGGAGACGGTGAAGACACCTTC.

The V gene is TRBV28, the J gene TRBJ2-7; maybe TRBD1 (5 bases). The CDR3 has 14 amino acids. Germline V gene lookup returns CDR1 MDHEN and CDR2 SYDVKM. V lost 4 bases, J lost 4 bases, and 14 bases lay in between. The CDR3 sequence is CASSWGSLNYEQYF. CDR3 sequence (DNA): TGTGCCAGCAGTTGGGGCAGCCTCAATTACGAGCAGTACTTC. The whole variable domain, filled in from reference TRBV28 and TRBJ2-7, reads DVKVTQSSRYLVKRTGEKVFLECVQDMDHENMFWYRQDPGLGLRLIYFSYDVKMKEKGDIPEGYSVSREKKERFSLILESASTNQTSMYLCASSWGSLNYEQYFGPGTRLTVT.

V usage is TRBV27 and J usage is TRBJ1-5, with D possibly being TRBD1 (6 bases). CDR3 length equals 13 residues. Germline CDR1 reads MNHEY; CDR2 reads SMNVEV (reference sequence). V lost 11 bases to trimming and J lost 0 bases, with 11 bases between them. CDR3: CASGAYSNQPQHF. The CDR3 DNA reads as TGTGCCTCGGGGGCCTATAGCAATCAGCCCCAGCATTTT.

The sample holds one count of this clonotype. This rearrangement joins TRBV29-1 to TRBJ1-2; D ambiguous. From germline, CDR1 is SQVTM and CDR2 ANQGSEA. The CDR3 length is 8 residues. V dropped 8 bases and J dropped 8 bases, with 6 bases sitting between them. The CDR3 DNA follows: TGCAGCATCCTAGGCTACACCTTC. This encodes CSILGYTF.

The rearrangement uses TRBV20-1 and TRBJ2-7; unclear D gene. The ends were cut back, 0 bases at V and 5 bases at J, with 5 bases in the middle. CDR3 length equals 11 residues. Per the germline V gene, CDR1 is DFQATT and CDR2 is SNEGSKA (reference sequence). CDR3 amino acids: CSAREANEQYF. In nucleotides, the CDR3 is TGCAGTGCTAGAGAGGCTAACGAGCAGTACTTC.

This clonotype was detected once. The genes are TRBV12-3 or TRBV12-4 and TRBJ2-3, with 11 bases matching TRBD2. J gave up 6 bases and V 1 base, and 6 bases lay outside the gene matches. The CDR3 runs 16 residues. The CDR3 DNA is TGTGCCAGCAGTTTAGGGCTAGCGGGAGGCCGGGATACGCAGTATTTT. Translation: CASSLGLAGGRDTQYF.

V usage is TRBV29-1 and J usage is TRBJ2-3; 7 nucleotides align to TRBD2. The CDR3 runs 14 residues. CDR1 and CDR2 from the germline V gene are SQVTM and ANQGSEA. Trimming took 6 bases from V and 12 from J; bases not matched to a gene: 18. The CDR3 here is CSVGPENSGPRQYF. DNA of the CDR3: TGCAGCGTGGGACCAGAGAATAGCGGGCCACGTCAGTATTTT.

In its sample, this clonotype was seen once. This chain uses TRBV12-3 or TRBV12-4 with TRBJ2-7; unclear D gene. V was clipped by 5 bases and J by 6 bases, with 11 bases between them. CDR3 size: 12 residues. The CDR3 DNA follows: TGTGCCAGCAGTGCGGATGGAGCCGAGCAGTACTTC. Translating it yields CASSADGAEQYF.

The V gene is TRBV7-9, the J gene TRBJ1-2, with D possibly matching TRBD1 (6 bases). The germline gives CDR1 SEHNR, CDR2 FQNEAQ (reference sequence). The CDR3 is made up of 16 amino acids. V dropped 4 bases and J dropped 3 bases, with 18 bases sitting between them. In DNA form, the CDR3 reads TGTGCCAGCAGCTCCGAGGGGGGTGAAGGCTACTATGGCTACACCTTC. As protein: CASSSEGGEGYYGYTF. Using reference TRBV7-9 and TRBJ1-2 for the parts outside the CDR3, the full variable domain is DTGVSQNPRHKITKRGQNVTFRCDPISEHNRLYWYRQTLGQGPEFLTYFQNEAQLEKSRLLSDRFSAERPKGSFSTLEIQRTEQGDSAMYLCASSSEGGEGYYGYTFGSGTRLTVV.

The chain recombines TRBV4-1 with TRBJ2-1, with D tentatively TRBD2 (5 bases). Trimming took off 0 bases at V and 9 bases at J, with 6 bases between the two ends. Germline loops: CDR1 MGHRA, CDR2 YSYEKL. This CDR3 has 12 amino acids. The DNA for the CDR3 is TGCGCCAGCAGCCAAGAGGGGAGTGAGCAGTTCTTC. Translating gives CASSQEGSEQFF.

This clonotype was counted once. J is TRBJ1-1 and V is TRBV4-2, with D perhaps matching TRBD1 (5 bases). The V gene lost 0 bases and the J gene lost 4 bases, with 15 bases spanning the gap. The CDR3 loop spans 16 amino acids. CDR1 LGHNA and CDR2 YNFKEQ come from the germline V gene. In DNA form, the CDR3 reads TGTGCCAGCAGCCAAGACAGGCGGCAGGGAGGCACTGAAGCTTTCTTT. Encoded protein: CASSQDRRQGGTEAFF.

The CDR3 protein is CASSIHRGITEAFF. The CDR3 DNA reads as TGTGCCAGCAGCATTCACAGGGGTATTACTGAAGCTTTCTTT. The chain recombines TRBV6-5 with TRBJ1-1; 7 bases match TRBD1. Germline V gene lookup returns CDR1 MNHEY and CDR2 SVGAGI. CDR3 size: 14 residues. J was trimmed by 5 bases and V by 6 bases; bases with no gene match: 9.

The CDR3 here is CASSIDGNEQFF. CDR3 nucleotides: TGTGCCAGTAGTATAGATGGGAATGAGCAGTTCTTC. The gene calls are TRBV19 and TRBJ2-1; no clear D gene. CDR1 is LNHDA, CDR2 SQIVND, per germline (reference sequence). The length of the CDR3 is 12 residues. Deletions cut 0 bases from V and 7 bases from J, with 4 bases between.

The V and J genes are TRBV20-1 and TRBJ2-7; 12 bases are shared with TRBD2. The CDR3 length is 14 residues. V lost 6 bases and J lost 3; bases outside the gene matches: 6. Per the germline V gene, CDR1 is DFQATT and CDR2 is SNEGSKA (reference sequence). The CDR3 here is CSARTSGINYEQYF. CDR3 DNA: TGCAGTGCCAGGACTAGCGGGATAAACTACGAGCAGTACTTC.

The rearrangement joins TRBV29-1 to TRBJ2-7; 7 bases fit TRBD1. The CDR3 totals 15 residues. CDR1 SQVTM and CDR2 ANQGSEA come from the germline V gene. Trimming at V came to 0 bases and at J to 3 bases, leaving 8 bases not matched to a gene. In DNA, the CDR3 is TGCAGCGTTGAAGATCTTACAGGGGTCAACTACGAGCAGTACTTC. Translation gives CSVEDLTGVNYEQYF.